These 16 T cell receptor beta chains were all obtained from the same sample, sequenced in a study of a mutant IDH1 vaccine in newly diagnosed glioma. The assay was immunoSEQ multiplex PCR, and TCRdb's table has in-frame clones only and misses some. The sample has about 94,000 clones, about 90% seen once. Stated time point: week 47, end of study. Doses of 300 ug of mutant IDH1 20-mer peptide were given with topical imiquimod. No antigen has been identified for these receptors. This specimen was PBMCs, taken from a glioma patient whose treatment included an IDH1 peptide vaccine. These receptors all come from a woman between 50 and 59 years old with glioma.

The chain recombines TRBV30 with TRBJ1-2, with D unresolved. V was shortened by 0 bases and J by 4 bases, with 12 bases between the two germline ends. The germline V gene has CDR1 GTSNPN and CDR2 SVGIG (reference sequence). The CDR3 length is 14 residues. This chain's CDR3 is CAWSVWRRSYGYTF. Written as DNA, the CDR3 is TGTGCCTGGAGTGTATGGAGAAGAAGCTATGGCTACACCTTC.

Turning to this clone: The conserved phenylalanine or tryptophan normally closing the CDR3 is absent here, so this likely arose from a read error. V and J are TRBV25-1 and TRBJ2-2, with D uncertain. From germline, CDR1 is MGHDK and CDR2 SYGVNS. The CDR3 consists of 14 residues. V was cut by 4 bases and J by 6 bases, with 12 bases left in between. The DNA for the CDR3 is TGTGCCAGCAGTGTAGGTTGGGCTGCCGGGGAGCTGTTTTCT. Amino acid sequence: CASSVGWAAGELFS.

This chain joins TRBV10-3 and TRBJ1-1, with D possibly TRBD1 on 5 matching bases. From germline, CDR1 is ENHRY and CDR2 SYGVKD. The CDR3 runs 15 residues. The V gene lost 1 base and the J gene lost 4 bases, with 13 bases spanning the gap. The CDR3 reads CAISEWGNRPTEAFF. The CDR3 DNA sequence: TGTGCCATCAGTGAGTGGGGCAACAGGCCCACTGAAGCTTTCTTT.

This chain links TRBV6-5 with TRBJ2-3; 13 nucleotides agree with TRBD2. V lost 5 bases and J lost 5; bases outside the gene matches: 4. The germline gives CDR1 MNHEY, CDR2 SVGAGI. The CDR3 has 15 residues. CDR3 sequence: CASSRGLAGRDTQYF. The CDR3 bases are TGTGCCAGCAGTAGGGGACTAGCGGGACGAGATACGCAGTATTTT.

The V gene is TRBV28, the J gene TRBJ2-7; the match to TRBD1 covers 8 bases. The V gene's germline CDR1 is MDHEN and CDR2 SYDVKM. The CDR3 covers 14 residues. V lost 7 bases to trimming and J lost 0 bases; unmatched junction nucleotides: 5. The CDR3 spells CASTPTGASYEQYF. The CDR3 bases are TGTGCCAGCACCCCGACAGGGGCCTCCTACGAGCAGTACTTC.

V and J are TRBV5-6 and TRBJ1-3; the D gene is possibly TRBD1 (6 bases). In germline, CDR1 is SGHDT, CDR2 YYEEEE. This CDR3 has 16 residues. V was cut by 1 base and J by 3 bases, with 14 bases left in between. CDR3 nucleotides: TGTGCCAGCAGCTTGAGGGGGGGTCGAAGTGGAAACACCATATATTTT. Protein product: CASSLRGGRSGNTIYF. Using reference TRBV5-6 and TRBJ1-3 for the parts outside the CDR3, the full variable domain is DAGVTQSPTHLIKTRGQQVTLRCSPKSGHDTVSWYQQALGQGPQFIFQYYEEEERQRGNFPDRFSGHQFPNYSSELNVNALLLGDSALYLCASSLRGGRSGNTIYFGEGSWLTVV.

The CDR3 sequence: CASSAGLAGVYEQYF. Here the CDR3 DNA reads TGTGCCAGCAGCGCTGGGCTAGCGGGAGTCTACGAGCAGTACTTC. This chain connects TRBV2 to TRBJ2-7; 10 nucleotides align to TRBD2. Losses at the gene ends were 6 bases for V and 3 bases for J; bases not matched to a gene: 8. In germline, CDR1 is SNHLY, CDR2 FYNNEI. The CDR3 is 15 amino acids.

The rearrangement links TRBV5-4 to TRBJ2-1; 9 nucleotides align to TRBD1. Trimming at V came to 4 bases and at J to 6 bases, leaving 8 bases not matched to a gene. Per germline, CDR1 SGHNT and CDR2 YYREEE (reference sequence). The CDR3 loop spans 15 amino acids. The CDR3, as DNA: TGTGCCAGCAGCGCACCGGGACAGGGTGGCAATGAGCAGTTCTTC. Encoded protein: CASSAPGQGGNEQFF.

The chain carries TRBV2 and TRBJ1-1; D might be TRBD1 (6 bases). V was shortened by 8 bases and J by 2 bases, with 12 bases between the two germline ends. CDR1 is SNHLY, CDR2 FYNNEI, per germline. The CDR3 sequence is 13 residues long. CDR3 in amino acids: CASLQGPNTEAFF. The CDR3 DNA reads TGTGCCAGCCTACAGGGCCCCAACACTGAAGCTTTCTTT.

The chain carries TRBV30 and TRBJ2-7, with 9 nucleotides matching TRBD2. The germline gives CDR1 GTSNPN, CDR2 SVGIG (reference sequence). The CDR3 loop spans 14 amino acids. With V trimmed by 2 bases and J by 1 base, 3 bases remained unmatched. The CDR3, as DNA: TGTGCCTGGAGTCTGCTAGCGGGATCCTACGAGCAGTACTTC. This sequence encodes CAWSLLAGSYEQYF.

V usage is TRBV2 and J usage is TRBJ2-5; D is possibly TRBD1 (5 bases). Germline lookup yields CDR1 SNHLY and CDR2 FYNNEI. The CDR3 is 14 residues long. The germline V and J ends were trimmed by 0 bases and 4 bases, with 9 bases remaining between them. The CDR3 reads CASSEAVGRETQYF. Here the CDR3 DNA reads TGTGCCAGCAGTGAAGCGGTGGGGCGAGAGACCCAGTACTTC. The variable domain in full, with the rest retrieved from reference TRBV2 and TRBJ2-5, is EPEVTQTPSHQVTQMGQEVILRCVPISNHLYFYWYRQILGQKVEFLVSFYNNEISEKSEIFDDQFSVERPDGSNFTLKIRSTKLEDSAMYFCASSEAVGRETQYFGPGTRLLVL.

This clone was picked up one time. The chain carries TRBV2 and TRBJ2-7, with D possibly being TRBD1 (6 bases). CDR3 size: 13 residues. The ends were cut back, 10 bases at V and 0 bases at J, with 13 bases in the middle. Germline V gene data show CDR1 as SNHLY and CDR2 as FYNNEI. CDR3 loop: CATERGTSYEQYF. The CDR3 bases are TGTGCCACCGAGAGGGGGACCTCCTACGAGCAGTACTTC.

The CDR3 loop is CASSISGLGTNTGELFF. Written as DNA, the CDR3 is TGTGCCAGTAGTATCTCCGGACTGGGAACGAACACCGGGGAGCTGTTTTTT. V gene TRBV19 combines with J gene TRBJ2-2; D possibly corresponds to TRBD2 (5 bases). The V and J ends lost 3 bases and 0 bases respectively, with 14 bases between them. CDR1 and CDR2 from the germline V gene are LNHDA and SQIVND (reference sequence). The CDR3 totals 17 residues.

CDR3 loop: CASGRTGGYEQYF. The DNA of the CDR3 is TGTGCCAGCGGGCGGACAGGGGGATACGAGCAGTACTTC. The V and J genes are TRBV28 and TRBJ2-7; 10 positions agree with TRBD1. CDR3 length: 13 residues. The germline V gene encodes CDR1 MDHEN and CDR2 SYDVKM. V was pared by 8 bases and J by 4 bases, with 5 bases of the junction left unmatched.

This rearrangement joins TRBV7-9 to TRBJ2-5; tentative D call: TRBD1 (5 bases). This CDR3 has 16 amino acids. Germline loops: CDR1 SEHNR, CDR2 FQNEAQ (reference sequence). Trimming cost V 5 bases and J 9 bases, with 25 bases left between them. The CDR3 reads CASSPSWGGITEAQYF. The CDR3 DNA follows: TGTGCCAGCAGCCCGTCCTGGGGCGGAATCACCGAGGCCCAGTACTTC.

J is TRBJ1-2 and V is TRBV5-4; tentative D call: TRBD1 (5 bases). The CDR3 has 15 residues. From germline, CDR1 is SGHNT and CDR2 YYREEE (reference sequence). With 1 base removed from V and 8 bases from J, the gap between germline ends came to 18 bases. The chain's CDR3 is CASSLKAAAGYGYTF. The DNA for the CDR3 is TGTGCCAGCAGCTTGAAGGCTGCGGCAGGGTACGGCTACACCTTC. The full variable domain, its missing parts supplied by reference TRBV5-4 and TRBJ1-2, is ETGVTQSPTHLIKTRGQQVTLRCSSQSGHNTVSWYQQALGQGPQFIFQYYREEENGRGNFPPRFSGLQFPNYSSELNVNALELDDSALYLCASSLKAAAGYGYTFGSGTRLTVV.